This passage covers 10 T cell receptor beta chains from one sample sequenced in a study of control samples from healthy donors and cancer patients. The protocol was immunoSEQ multiplex PCR, while the TCRdb copy is restricted to in-frame clones and leaves out a portion. Of 120,000 to 150,000 clones listed, more than 85% were seen once; the top ten hold 3% to 3.5%. The sequenced material came from blood. These receptors originate from a man aged 25-40 years in good health.

This clone was observed a handful of times. V is TRBV5-4 and J is TRBJ1-2; D not resolved. The CDR3 has 16 amino acids. The germline gives CDR1 SGHNT, CDR2 YYREEE (reference sequence). V was clipped by 0 bases and J by 8 bases, with 20 bases between them. This CDR3 reads CASSLGGSHSTYGYTF. The DNA of the CDR3 is TGTGCCAGCAGCTTGGGAGGGAGCCACTCCACTTACGGCTACACCTTC.

The J gene is TRBJ2-3, the V gene TRBV7-2, with TRBD2 matching 11 bases. The junction had 6 bases not matched to a gene; V was cut back by 5 bases and J by 5 bases. Germline V gene lookup returns CDR1 SGHTA and CDR2 FQGNSA. The CDR3 is 15 amino acids. The CDR3, as DNA: TGTGCCAGCAGCCGTAGCGGGGGGGCCGGAGATACGCAGTATTTT. Its protein is CASSRSGGAGDTQYF.

The chain recombines TRBV10-2 with TRBJ1-2, with TRBD1 matching over 7 bases. Germline loops: CDR1 WSHSY, CDR2 SAAADI. This CDR3 has 12 residues. Trimming cost V 5 bases and J 6 bases; bases outside gene matches: 3. CDR3 protein: CASSLTGNGYTF. The CDR3 DNA reads TGCGCCAGCAGTTTGACAGGGAATGGCTACACCTTC.

The chain is built from TRBV28 and TRBJ1-1; D remains unclear. CDR3 length: 13 amino acids. Germline lookup yields CDR1 MDHEN and CDR2 SYDVKM. The CDR3, as DNA: TGTGTAACGGACTCACGTCTTGAGACTGAAGCTTTCTTT. Its translation: CVTDSRLETEAFF.

J is TRBJ2-1 and V is TRBV24-1; no firm D call. The CDR3 spans 18 residues. Trimming took 3 bases from V and 4 from J, leaving 21 bases between them. Germline V lookup: CDR1 KGHDR, CDR2 SFDVKD. The CDR3 DNA reads as TGTGCCACCAGTGATCCCTACTCCACCGGACGAAGGTACAATGAGCAGTTCTTC. It encodes CATSDPYSTGRRYNEQFF.

The gene calls are TRBV6-5 and TRBJ2-2; 7 bases are a match to TRBD1. Losses at the gene ends were 7 bases for V and 5 bases for J; bases not matched to a gene: 10. The germline V gene has CDR1 MNHEY and CDR2 SVGAGI. The CDR3 has 15 amino acids. The DNA of the CDR3 is TGTGCCAGCATGATGGACAGGTACCCTACCGGGGAGCTGTTTTTT. It encodes CASMMDRYPTGELFF.

The chain links TRBV28 to TRBJ2-7; 9 bases fit TRBD2. The CDR3 contains 20 residues. Trimming took 2 bases from V and 5 from J; bases not matched to a gene: 22. Germline values: CDR1 MDHEN, CDR2 SYDVKM. CDR3 region: CASSLPPLGRLLAGVHEQYF. The DNA of the CDR3 is TGTGCCAGCAGTTTACCTCCGCTGGGACGGCTATTAGCGGGGGTACACGAGCAGTACTTC.

CDR3 sequence reads: CASIGDGAWNTEAFF. In nucleotides, the CDR3 is TGTGCCAGTATCGGGGACGGAGCCTGGAACACTGAAGCTTTCTTT. The chain employs TRBV19 and TRBJ1-1; weak D call: TRBD1 (5 bases). The CDR3 spans 15 residues. From germline, CDR1 is LNHDA and CDR2 SQIVND (reference sequence). Trimming removed 7 bases from V and 1 base from J, with 16 bases in between.

The gene calls are TRBV5-8 and TRBJ1-5; TRBD1 is a possible D gene (5 bases). Germline-derived CDR1 and CDR2 are SGHTS and YDEGEE. The CDR3 has 14 amino acids. V lost 0 bases and J lost 7, with 11 bases in between. The CDR3 here is CASSLGGLRQPQHF. In DNA, the CDR3 is TGTGCCAGCAGCTTGGGGGGACTTAGACAGCCCCAGCATTTT.

The chain joins TRBV4-2 to TRBJ2-1; weak D call: TRBD2 (7 bases). CDR1 and CDR2 from the germline V gene are LGHNA and YNFKEQ. Trimming took 1 base from V and 9 from J, leaving 16 bases between them. The CDR3 length is 15 residues. In DNA form, the CDR3 reads TGTGCCAGCAGCCAAGGAAGAGGGGGGGCCAGTGAGCAGTTCTTC. It codes for CASSQGRGGASEQFF.